Shown below are 2 T cell receptor beta chains from a single sample sequenced in a study of T cell responses to AZD1222 COVID-19 vaccine. Sequencing was performed with immunoSEQ multiplex PCR; in TCRdb, only in-frame clones are kept and a portion is missing. The sample includes about 120,000 clones, about 92% of them seen just once. Sample: peripheral blood, taken 28 days after the second AZD1222 dose. These receptors were obtained from an adult who received the AZD1222 COVID-19 vaccine.

The chain uses TRBV6-5 and TRBJ2-7; unclear D gene. Germline V gives CDR1 MNHEY, CDR2 SVGAGI. Deletions cut 8 bases from V and 0 bases from J, with 11 bases between. CDR3 size: 13 residues. CDR3 in amino acids: CASWDGNSYEQYF. In DNA form, the CDR3 reads TGTGCCAGCTGGGATGGGAACTCCTACGAGCAGTACTTC.

The rearrangement joins TRBV6-1 to TRBJ2-7; the match to TRBD2 covers 10 bases. Germline trimming cut 3 bases from V and 2 bases from J; bases unmatched to any gene: 4. Looked up from germline, CDR1 is MNHNS and CDR2 is SASEGT. This CDR3 has 15 residues. The CDR3 nucleotides read TGTGCCAGCAGTGATAGCGGGAGGATCCCCTACGAGCAGTACTTC. Protein sequence: CASSDSGRIPYEQYF.